This T cell receptor (beta chain) was captured by sequencing in a study of shared clonotypes between healthy human individuals. The authors loaded around 200 ng DNA, around 30,000 T cell genomes, into sorted-subset replicate PCRs. Authors' processing steps: Filtering differed since immunoSEQ provided only junctions, with no quality scores. The table came from immunoSEQ multiplex PCR; TCRdb's copy has only in-frame clones and leaves some out. D and trimming come from the DNA, and the V and J calls and clone size come from that table. In the table there are 2 million to 3 million clones, 93% of which are singletons. This CDR3 contains 15 residues. The V and J ends lost 6 bases and 4 bases, in that order; junction bases with no gene match: 8. Germline V CDR1 and CDR2: MNHEY, SVGAGI. The study's findings and limits: When naive CD4 clonotypes were compared across a few donors, 4% to 6.5% were shared.

Regarding this clone: What it binds is unknown.

The source is a man between 18 and 35 years old in good health. Some clones in this sample may be carry-over from other donors' samples. This chain links TRBV6-5 with TRBJ2-1, with 8 bases matching TRBD1. The sequencing input was naive CD4+ T cells from PBMCs. The subset here: CD45RA+ positively selected. CDR3 sequence (DNA): TGTGCCAGCAGGACGCCGGGACAGGCTTACAATGAGCAGTTCTTC. Its protein is CASRTPGQAYNEQFF.